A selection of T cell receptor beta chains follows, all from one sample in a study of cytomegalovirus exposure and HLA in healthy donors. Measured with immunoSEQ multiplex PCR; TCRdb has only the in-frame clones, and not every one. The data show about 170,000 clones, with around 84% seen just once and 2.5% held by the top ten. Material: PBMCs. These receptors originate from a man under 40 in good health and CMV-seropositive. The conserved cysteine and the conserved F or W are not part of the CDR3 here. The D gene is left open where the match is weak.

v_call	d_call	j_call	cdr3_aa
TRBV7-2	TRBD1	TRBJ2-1	ASSLERDRVNEQF
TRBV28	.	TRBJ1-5	ASSPVERNQPQH
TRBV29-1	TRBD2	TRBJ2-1	SVVLADYNEQF
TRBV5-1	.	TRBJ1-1	ASSFDSSIEAF
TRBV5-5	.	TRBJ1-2	ASSSGTLIGYT
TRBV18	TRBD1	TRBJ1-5	ASSPSGTGWGSNQPQH
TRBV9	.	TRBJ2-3	ASSVATDTQY
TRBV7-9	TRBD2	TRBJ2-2	ASSGTSGSAGELF
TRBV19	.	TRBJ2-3	ASSIDIGTGAADTQY
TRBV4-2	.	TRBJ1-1	ASSQEDTLNTEAF
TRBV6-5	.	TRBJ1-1	ASSGQGSNTEAF
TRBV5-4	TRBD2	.	ASSLKRLAGDNYEQY
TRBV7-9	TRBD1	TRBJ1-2	SSSLQGQGYT
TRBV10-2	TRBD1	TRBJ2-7	ASGTGAYEQY
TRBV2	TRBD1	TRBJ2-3	ASSDRDRESTDTQY
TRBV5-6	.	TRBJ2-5	ASSSLGGETQY
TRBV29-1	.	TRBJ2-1	SVGHSYNEQF
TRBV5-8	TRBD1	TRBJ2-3	ASRFGGTGTDTQY
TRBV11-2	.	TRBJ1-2	ASSLDRGYGYT
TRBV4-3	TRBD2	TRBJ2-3	ASSQGTSGSSDTQY
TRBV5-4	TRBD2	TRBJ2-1	ASSPTSGRVHNEQF
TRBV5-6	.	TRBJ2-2	ASSYWDFSVGELF
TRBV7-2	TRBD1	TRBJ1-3	ASSSPGQGWGNTIY
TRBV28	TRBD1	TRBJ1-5	ASMGQVNSNQPQH
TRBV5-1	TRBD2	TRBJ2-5	ASSLFGLAEPGGETQY
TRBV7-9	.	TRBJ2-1	SSSFRDSAYNEQF
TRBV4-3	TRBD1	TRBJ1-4	ASSEDREDHEKLF
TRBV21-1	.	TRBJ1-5	ASSKVAPTNRVSNQPQH
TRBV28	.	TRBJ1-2	ASSSLQGGRNGYT
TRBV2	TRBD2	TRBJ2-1	ASIRLAGGGSEQF
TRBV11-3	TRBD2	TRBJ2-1	ASSSNPGLNNEQF
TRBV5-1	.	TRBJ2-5	ASSLWQGSTQTQY
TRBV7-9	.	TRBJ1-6	ASSLGQTYNSPLH
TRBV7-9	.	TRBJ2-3	ASSFRQRTQNHDRDTQY
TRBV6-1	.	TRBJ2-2	ASSRQAGVTGELF
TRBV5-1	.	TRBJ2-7	ASSLEYSGYYEQY
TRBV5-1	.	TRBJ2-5	ASSHRDHQETQY
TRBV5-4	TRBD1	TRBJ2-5	ASNDRGREETQY
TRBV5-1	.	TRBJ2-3	ASSLLAGGRSDTQY
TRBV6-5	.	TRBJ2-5	ASSAVAEETQY
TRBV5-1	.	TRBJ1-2	ASSLSLPGLYGYT
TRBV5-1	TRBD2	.	ASSLYASGRASEQY
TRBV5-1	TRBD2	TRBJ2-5	ASSLAGGETQY
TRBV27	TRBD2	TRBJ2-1	ASSLAGVDNEQF
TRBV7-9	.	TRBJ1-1	ASSLVWNTEAF
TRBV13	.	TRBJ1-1	ASSLRGIAVEAF
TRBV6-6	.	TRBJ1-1	ASSLPGSTEAF
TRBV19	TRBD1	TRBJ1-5	ASSTQGVYSNQPQH
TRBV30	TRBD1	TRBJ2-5	AWSVKGGEETQY
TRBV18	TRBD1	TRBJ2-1	ASSPLPVRDRVEQF
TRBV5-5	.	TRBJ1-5	ASSLGPDTNQPQH